This T cell receptor beta chain comes out of a study of OX40 agonist ivuxolimab in advanced cancers. With respect to the entire study: The costimulatory receptor OX40 (CD134) was targeted by ivuxolimab, a fully human IgG2 agonistic monoclonal antibody. The monotherapy dose-escalation portion (N of about 57 patients) of the phase I ivuxolimab trial is reported in the paper. Patients were allowed to have had prior anti-PD-1, anti-PD-L1 or anti-CTLA-4 therapy, and around two fifths of the dose-escalation patients had been treated with checkpoint inhibitors. Among the approximately 50 dose-escalation patients, some 20 had hepatocellular carcinoma, approximately 15 melanoma, 9 renal cell carcinoma and 9 head and neck cancer. Intravenous ivuxolimab was administered to patients every 2 weeks at six dose levels: 0.01, 0.1, 0.3, 1.5, 3 and 10 mg/kg. The point of sequencing TCRbeta in the periphery was to test whether ivuxolimab changed TCR sequence diversity and drove clonal T-cell expansion. A male proportion of roughly 80% and a mean age of 60 years, ranging from about 20 to 79, were recorded for the dose-escalation cohort. Partial responses occurred in three dose-escalation patients, of whom one had hepatocellular carcinoma and two had cutaneous melanoma.

Genomic DNA was isolated from the sorted cells so that the TCRbeta CDR3 region could be sequenced. The immunoSEQ Assay was used for sequencing of TCRbeta CDR3 regions. TCRdb holds this immuneACCESS table with in-frame rearrangements only. Some clones are missing; in checked studies, unresolved V genes explain under half, and the rest has no known cause. Here the sample has 65,000 to 95,000 clones; roughly nine tenths occur a single time. The top ten hold about 0.2% of the sample. A note on this clone: The specificity of this receptor is unknown. Per-nucleotide qualities are absent, and no much larger clonotype sits a single base away.

Patients with a history of autoimmune disease or receiving systemic immunosuppression were excluded from the trial. Peripheral blood for TCR sequencing was drawn from every dose cohort at baseline, at cycle 4 day 1 and at cycle 7 day 1. The samples were taken from a phase I, first-in-human, multicenter, open-label dose-escalation trial of ivuxolimab. Adults with locally advanced or metastatic head and neck squamous cell, hepatocellular, melanoma or renal cell carcinoma were enrolled in the trial. Before TCR sequencing, CD4+ T cells and CD8+ T cells from peripheral blood were sorted into separate populations. The V and J ends are trimmed by 1 base and 7 bases, leaving 11 bases between them. The CDR3 sequence holds 14 residues, the cysteine and phenylalanine included. The kept DNA is CDR3 alone, 42 bases in frame from the first base. Looking up the germline V gene (reference sequence) yields CDR1 SEHNR and CDR2 FQNEAQ.

Study-wide conclusions, independent of this receptor: Antigen specificity was not determined for the clonally expanded peripheral T cells. Low levels of normalized T-cell clonal expansion were also seen in some nonresponding patients. In the 0.1-3.0 mg/kg groups, partial responders were among the patients with the lowest normalized peripheral clonal expansion, particularly in CD8+ T cells. At doses from 0.1 to 3.0 mg/kg, clonal expansion was seen in both CD4+ and CD8+ blood T cells between baseline and week 6. After ivuxolimab, more expanded clones were found on average in CD8+ T cells than in CD4+ T cells.

The chain couples TRBV7-9 to TRBJ2-1, with TRBD1 as a weak D call on 6 bases. The source material was CD4+ or CD8+ T cells sorted from blood, sampled in a trial of the OX40 agonist ivuxolimab. This receptor was taken from an adult with an advanced solid tumor such as melanoma, head and neck, liver or kidney cancer. This receptor has the CDR3 CASSLGNTGNEQFF. The sequenced DNA is TGTGCCAGCAGCTTAGGCAACACAGGGAATGAGCAGTTCTTC.